This TCR beta chain appears in the sequencing data of a study of CD8 T cells in Susac syndrome. The patients who served as multiple sclerosis controls were treatment-naive and had stable or active relapsing-remitting disease that fulfilled the revised McDonald criteria. Negative isolation yielded the CD8+ and CD4+ T cells, while FACS enriched the TEMRA cells. The CDR3 contains 13 residues. V gave up 0 bases and J gave up 4 bases, with 7 bases separating them. CDR1 and CDR2 from the germline V gene are GTSNPN and SVGIG (reference sequence). An input of about 0.45 to 1 ug of RNA was subjected to reverse transcription using random hexamers. An immunoSEQ multiplex PCR amplified TCR beta CDR3 over 54 Vbeta and 13 Jbeta. One entry per CDR3 protein results from TCRdb running MiXCR on the immunoSEQ multiplex PCR reads. The repertoire includes roughly 150,000 distinct CDR3 sequences, about 95% of them detected once, and 0.13% to 0.15% sits in the top ten.

The TCR comes from a human donor with multiple sclerosis. Sequencing used CD8+ T cells from PBMCs. The gene calls are TRBV30 and TRBJ1-5, with unresolved D. CDR3 bases: TGTGCCTGGAGTGTTGCCGAAAATCAGCCCCAGCATTTT. Its translation is CAWSVAENQPQHF.